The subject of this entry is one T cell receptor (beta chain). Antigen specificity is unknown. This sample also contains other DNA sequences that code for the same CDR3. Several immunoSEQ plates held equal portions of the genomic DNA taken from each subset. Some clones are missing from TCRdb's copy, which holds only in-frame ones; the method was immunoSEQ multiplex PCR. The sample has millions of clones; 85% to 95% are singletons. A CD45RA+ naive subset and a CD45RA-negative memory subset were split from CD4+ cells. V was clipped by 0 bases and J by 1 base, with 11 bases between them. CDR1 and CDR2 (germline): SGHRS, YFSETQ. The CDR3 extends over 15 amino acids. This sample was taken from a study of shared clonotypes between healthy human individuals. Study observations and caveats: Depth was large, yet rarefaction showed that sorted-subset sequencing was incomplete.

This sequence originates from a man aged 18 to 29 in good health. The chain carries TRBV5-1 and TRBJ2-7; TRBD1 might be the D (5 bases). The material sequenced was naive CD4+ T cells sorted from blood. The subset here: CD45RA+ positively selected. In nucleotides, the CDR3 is TGCGCCAGCAGCTTGGCCGGCAGGGTATCCTACGAGCAGTACTTC. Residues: CASSLAGRVSYEQYF.